A selection of T cell receptor beta chains follows, all from one sample in a study of blood T cell repertoires in COVID-19. The table came from immunoSEQ multiplex PCR; TCRdb's copy has only in-frame clones and leaves some out. This sample has around 120,000 clones, with 87% found just once. Sequences were obtained from peripheral blood. The receptors come from a human donor in a cohort sampled during active COVID-19. CDR3s include the opening cysteine and the closing phenylalanine or tryptophan. The order of the fields is V gene, clone size, D gene, J gene, CDR3 protein, CDR3 DNA. A D gene is named only where the DNA matches it firmly. Some rows have no size entry. The others give once, few or many, or a class for an expanded clone.

TRBV18	few	TRBD1	TRBJ1-5	CASSPGQNNQPQHF	TGTGCCAGCTCGCCGGGACAGAACAATCAGCCCCAGCATTTT
TRBV3-1/TRBV3-2	NA	NA	TRBJ2-5	CASSRDLQETQYF	TGTGCCAGCAGCCGCGACTTACAAGAGACCCAGTACTTC
TRBV11-2	NA	TRBD1	TRBJ1-3	CASSIDRGNGNTIYF	TGTGCCAGCAGCATAGACAGGGGGAATGGAAACACCATATATTTT
TRBV7-9	NA	NA	TRBJ1-4	CASSLWSGGDEKLFF	TGTGCCAGCAGCTTATGGTCGGGGGGGGACGAAAAACTGTTTTTT
TRBV19	NA	TRBD1	TRBJ1-3	CASSGQAQGYTIYF	TGTGCCAGTAGCGGACAGGCCCAGGGATACACCATATATTTT
TRBV28	few	NA	TRBJ1-2	CASSPWRRRLGACTF	TGTGCCAGCAGTCCGTGGCGACGTAGACTTGGGGCATGCACCTTC
TRBV19	NA	NA	TRBJ1-1	CASRGAAYTEAFF	TGTGCCAGTAGAGGGGCGGCCTACACTGAAGCTTTCTTT
TRBV3-1/TRBV3-2	NA	TRBD2	TRBJ2-7	CASSPPGLAGVGYEQYF	TGTGCCAGCAGCCCTCCGGGACTAGCGGGAGTCGGCTACGAGCAGTACTTC
TRBV28	NA	NA	TRBJ2-7	CASSPGQRIYEQYF	TGTGCCAGCAGTCCCGGACAGAGAATCTACGAGCAGTACTTC
TRBV27	NA	NA	TRBJ2-7	CASSEKAGWNRAYEQYF	TGTGCCAGCAGTGAGAAGGCAGGGTGGAATCGCGCCTACGAGCAGTACTTC
TRBV5-1	NA	NA	TRBJ2-7	CASSPEFRRAAYEQYF	TGCGCCAGCAGCCCGGAGTTCCGCAGGGCAGCCTACGAGCAGTACTTC
TRBV29-1	NA	TRBD2	TRBJ2-3	CSVEGRGGLTDTQYF	TGCAGCGTTGAAGGGCGGGGGGGCCTCACAGATACGCAGTATTTT
TRBV11-2	NA	TRBD1	TRBJ1-5	CASSPRPDRGNQPQHF	TGTGCCAGCAGCCCACGACCGGACAGGGGGAATCAGCCCCAGCATTTT
TRBV5-1	NA	TRBD1	TRBJ2-7	CASSLKTGSTSSYEQYF	TGCGCCAGCAGCTTGAAGACAGGGAGCACAAGCTCCTACGAGCAGTACTTC
TRBV7-6	NA	TRBD1	TRBJ1-1	CASSLKGQGIEYAFF	TGTGCCAGCAGCCTAAAGGGACAGGGCATCGAGTATGCTTTCTTT
TRBV27	once	NA	TRBJ2-2	CASSSDSSNTGELFF	TGTGCCAGCAGTTCGGACAGTTCGAACACCGGGGAGCTGTTTTTT
TRBV27	NA	NA	TRBJ1-2	CASSPTDWVLYGYTF	TGTGCCAGCAGTCCAACGGACTGGGTTTTGTATGGCTACACCTTC
TRBV2	NA	NA	TRBJ2-7	CASTGTKGGRAYEQYF	TGTGCCAGCACAGGGACAAAAGGGGGAAGAGCCTACGAGCAGTACTTC
TRBV27	NA	TRBD1	TRBJ1-5	CASSSDRGQSQPQHF	TGTGCCAGCAGTTCGGACAGGGGGCAGTCTCAGCCCCAGCATTTT
TRBV19	NA	NA	TRBJ2-2	CASSPYQGGTGELFF	TGTGCCAGTAGTCCATACCAGGGGGGTACCGGGGAGCTGTTTTTT